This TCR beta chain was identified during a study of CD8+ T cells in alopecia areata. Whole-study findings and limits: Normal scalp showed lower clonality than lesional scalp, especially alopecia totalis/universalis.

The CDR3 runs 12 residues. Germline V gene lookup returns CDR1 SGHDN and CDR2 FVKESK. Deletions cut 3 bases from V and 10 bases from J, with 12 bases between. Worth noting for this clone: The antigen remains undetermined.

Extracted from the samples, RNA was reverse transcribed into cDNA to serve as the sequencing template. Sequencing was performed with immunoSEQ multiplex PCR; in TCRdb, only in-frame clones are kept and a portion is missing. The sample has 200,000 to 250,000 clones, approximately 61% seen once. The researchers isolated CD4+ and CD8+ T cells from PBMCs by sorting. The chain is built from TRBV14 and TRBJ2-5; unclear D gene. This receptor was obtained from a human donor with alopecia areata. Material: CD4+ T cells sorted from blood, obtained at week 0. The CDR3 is CASSHGLTRQYF. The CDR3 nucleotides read TGTGCCAGCAGCCATGGCTTGACCCGCCAGTACTTC.